The sequence of this TCR beta chain was determined in a study of cytomegalovirus exposure and HLA in healthy donors. About the study: Among the roughly 400 genotyped donors, 65% to 85% were placed in the Caucasian-associated ancestry cluster. The study, taken as a whole, reports: With later analysis, a missense DCLRE1C variant became linked to TCR beta V- and J-gene trimming.

Germline lookup yields CDR1 MNHEY and CDR2 SVGAGI. The CDR3 has 13 amino acids. V was pared by 4 bases and J by 3 bases, with 8 bases between. Remarks on this clone: Its antigen remains unidentified.

With 60 Vbeta and 13 Jbeta primers, the PCR was carried out. Some clones are missing from TCRdb's copy, which holds only in-frame ones; the method was immunoSEQ multiplex PCR. This sample carries some 33,000 clones, about 63% of them seen once, and the ten largest clones take roughly 22%. The sample consisted of PBMCs. The chain is built from TRBV6-5 and TRBJ2-3; TRBD2 is a possible D gene (5 bases). This receptor was identified in a man aged 45-60 years in good health and CMV-seropositive. The DNA for the CDR3 is TGTGCCAGCAGTTGGCCGGGGACAGATACGCAGTATTTT. Encoded protein: CASSWPGTDTQYF.